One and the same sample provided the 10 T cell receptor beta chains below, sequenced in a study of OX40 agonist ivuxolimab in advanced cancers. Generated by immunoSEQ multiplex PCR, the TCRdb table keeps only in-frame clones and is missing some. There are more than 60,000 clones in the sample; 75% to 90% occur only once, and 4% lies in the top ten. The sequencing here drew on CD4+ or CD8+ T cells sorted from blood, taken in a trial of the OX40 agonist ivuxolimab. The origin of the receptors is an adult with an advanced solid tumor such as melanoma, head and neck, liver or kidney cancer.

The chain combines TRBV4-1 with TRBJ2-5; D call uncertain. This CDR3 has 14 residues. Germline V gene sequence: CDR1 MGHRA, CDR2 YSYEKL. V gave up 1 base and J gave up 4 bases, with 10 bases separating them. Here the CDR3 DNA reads TGCGCCAGCAGCCAAGGCCTGTTGGGAGAGACCCAGTACTTC. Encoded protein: CASSQGLLGETQYF.

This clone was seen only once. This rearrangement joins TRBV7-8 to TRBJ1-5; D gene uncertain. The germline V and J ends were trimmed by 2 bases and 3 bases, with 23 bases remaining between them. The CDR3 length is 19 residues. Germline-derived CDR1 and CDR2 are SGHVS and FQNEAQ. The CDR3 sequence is CASSLLRVGLVPHNQPQHF. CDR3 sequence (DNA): TGTGCCAGCAGCTTATTACGCGTCGGGTTAGTTCCCCACAATCAGCCCCAGCATTTT.

This chain's CDR3 is CASSQRDRATGELFF. The CDR3 DNA is TGTGCCAGCAGCCAAAGGGACAGGGCCACCGGGGAGCTGTTTTTT. The J gene is TRBJ2-2, the V gene TRBV2; 9 bases agree with TRBD1. The germline CDR1 and CDR2 sequences are SNHLY and FYNNEI. The CDR3 sequence is 15 residues long. J was trimmed by 4 bases and V by 6 bases; bases with no gene match: 6.

Here the CDR3 DNA reads TGTGCCAGCAGTGAAGCCCGGGAAGGTGAGCAGTTCTTC. It yields the protein CASSEAREGEQFF. This rearrangement joins TRBV6-1 to TRBJ2-1; TRBD2 might be the D (5 bases). The V gene lost 0 bases and the J gene lost 9 bases, with 9 bases spanning the gap. The CDR3 spans 13 residues. Germline-derived CDR1 and CDR2 are MNHNS and SASEGT.

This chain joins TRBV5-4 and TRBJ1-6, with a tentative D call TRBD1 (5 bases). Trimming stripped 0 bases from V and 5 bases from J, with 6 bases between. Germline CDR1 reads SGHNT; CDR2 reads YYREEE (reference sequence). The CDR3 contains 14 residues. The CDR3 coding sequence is TGTGCCAGCAGCTTGGGGGACCATAATTCACCCCTCCACTTT. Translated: CASSLGDHNSPLHF.

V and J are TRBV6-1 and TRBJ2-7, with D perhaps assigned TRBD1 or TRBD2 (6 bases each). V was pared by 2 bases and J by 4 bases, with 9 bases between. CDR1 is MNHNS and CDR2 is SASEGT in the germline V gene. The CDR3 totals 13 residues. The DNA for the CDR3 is TGTGCCAGCAGTGAAAGAGGGGGGTACGAGCAGTACTTC. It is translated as CASSERGGYEQYF.

The CDR3 nucleotides read TGCACCAGCAGCCAAGTTTTACCGGGACACCTTACCTACAATGAGCAGTTCTTC. This gives the protein CTSSQVLPGHLTYNEQFF. The rearrangement links TRBV1 to TRBJ2-1; the table's D gene call, TRBD1, was not cross checked with the DNA. TRBV1 is flagged as a pseudogene. CDR3 length equals 18 residues.

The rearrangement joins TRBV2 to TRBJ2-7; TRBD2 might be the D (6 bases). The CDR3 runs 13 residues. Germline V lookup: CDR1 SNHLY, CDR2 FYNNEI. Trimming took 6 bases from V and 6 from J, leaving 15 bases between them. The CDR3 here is CASRLSGLGEQYF. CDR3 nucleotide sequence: TGTGCCAGCAGACTGAGCGGGCTGGGCGAGCAGTACTTC.

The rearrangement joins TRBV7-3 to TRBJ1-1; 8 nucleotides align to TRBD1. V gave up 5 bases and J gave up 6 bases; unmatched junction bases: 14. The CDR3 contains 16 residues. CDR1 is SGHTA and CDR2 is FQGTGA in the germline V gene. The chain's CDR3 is CASSPASTGVRAEAFF. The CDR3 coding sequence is TGTGCCAGCAGCCCAGCCTCGACAGGGGTGAGGGCTGAAGCTTTCTTT. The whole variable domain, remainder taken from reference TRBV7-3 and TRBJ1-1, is GAGVSQTPSNKVTEKGKYVELRCDPISGHTALYWYRQSLGQGPEFLIYFQGTGAADDSGLPNDRFFAVRPEGSVSTLKIQRTERGDSAVYLCASSPASTGVRAEAFFGQGTRLTVV.

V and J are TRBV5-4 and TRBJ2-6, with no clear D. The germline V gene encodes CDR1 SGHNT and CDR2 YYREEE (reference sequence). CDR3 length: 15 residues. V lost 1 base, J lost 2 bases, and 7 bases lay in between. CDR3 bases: TGTGCCAGCAGCTTGCTGCAGACTGGGGCCAACGTCCTGACTTTC. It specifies CASSLLQTGANVLTF.